The T cell receptor beta chain under discussion was sequenced for a study of naive and memory T cell subsets. This clonotype was recorded at least ten times. The CDR3 covers 12 residues. V lost 7 bases and J lost 2, with 7 bases in between. CDR1 SNHLY and CDR2 FYNNEI come from the germline V gene. An equimolar mix of two oligonucleotides served as the beta constant-region primer for TRBC1 and TRBC2. TCRdb re-called the UMI-ligation and nested PCR reads with MiXCR, one entry per CDR3 protein. The sample yields roughly 140,000 distinct CDR3 sequences, around 15% seen once. The receptor's source is a human donor in good health. The sample taken for sequencing was naive CD4+ T cells from blood. This chain joins TRBV2 and TRBJ2-3, with D perhaps TRBD1 (6 bases). The DNA of the CDR3 is TGTGCCAGCAAGGGGGACACAGATACGCAGTATTTT. Amino acids: CASKGDTDTQYF.